Included here is one T cell receptor beta chain sequence, with context. Original analysis: Estimated nucleated cell counts came from reference gene primer amplification. Measured with immunoSEQ multiplex PCR; TCRdb has only the in-frame clones, and not every one. V, J and clone size are those of that table, while D and trimming were read from the DNA. The sample holds hundreds of thousands of clones; around 91% are singletons and the top ten take about 12%. This record belongs to a study of blood T cell repertoires in COVID-19. Turning to the study itself: From the United States, Italy and Spain came samples of acute and convalescent COVID-19. Sample material is recorded as cDNA or gDNA derived from T cells, B-cell-depleted T cells, or PBMCs.

Looked up from germline, CDR1 is MNHEY and CDR2 is SVGAGI. This CDR3 comprises 15 residues. The ends lost 8 bases at V and 2 bases at J; junction bases unmatched: 8. V usage is TRBV6-5 and J usage is TRBJ1-5; 8 bases map to TRBD1. Sample: peripheral blood. The source of this sequence is a woman aged 60-75 years with acute or convalescent COVID-19. The CDR3 DNA reads TGTGCCAGCGCCTCTGCGGGACAGGGCAATCAGCCCCAGCATTTT. This gives the protein CASASAGQGNQPQHF.